The 10 T cell receptor beta chains below come from one sample, sequenced in a study of human T cells and chemical hapten exposure. MiXCR was run by TCRdb on the RACE reads, yielding one entry per CDR3 protein. The data show 180,000 or so distinct CDR3 sequences, around 22% seen once. Time point meaning: patch test 1, 2 weeks after DPC sensitization. Stated treatment: therapeutic diphenylcyclopropenone sensitization with weekly scalp DPC. Here the sequenced sample was whole blood, taken in connection with sensitization to the hapten diphenylcyclopropenone (DPC). The receptor source for this set is a woman aged 50 to 60 with alopecia areata. Some clones in this sample may be carry-over from other donors' samples.

This clonotype was detected a few times. The chain combines TRBV10-2 with TRBJ2-5, with 11 bases that match TRBD2. V dropped 7 bases and J dropped 1; count of bases not matched to a gene: 11. CDR3 size: 17 residues. Germline CDR1 WSHSY, CDR2 SAAADI. The DNA of the CDR3 is TGCGCCAGCATTTCCGGGACTAGCGGCATCTTCCAAGAGACCCAGTACTTC. It is translated as CASISGTSGIFQETQYF.

This clonotype was detected once. This rearrangement joins TRBV12-3 or TRBV12-4 to TRBJ2-5, with TRBD1 identical over 12 bases. V dropped 1 base and J dropped 4; count of bases not matched to a gene: 4. This CDR3 is built from 16 residues. CDR3 in DNA: TGTGCCAGCAGTTTAGGGGACAGGGGGCGCCGAGAGACCCAGTACTTC. Amino acid sequence: CASSLGDRGRRETQYF.

This clonotype has more than one count but fewer than ten. This chain connects TRBV9 to TRBJ2-5; D might be TRBD1 (5 bases). The CDR3 contains 13 residues. Per the germline V gene, CDR1 is SGDLS and CDR2 is YYNGEE. Deletions cut 3 bases from V and 4 bases from J, with 10 bases between. As DNA, the CDR3 is TGTGCCAGCAGCGCTATGACAGCAGAGACCCAGTACTTC. Protein: CASSAMTAETQYF.

This clonotype was seen only a few times. The genes are TRBV29-1 and TRBJ1-1; D possibly corresponds to TRBD1 (5 bases). CDR1 and CDR2 (germline): SQVTM, ANQGSEA. The CDR3 sequence is 13 residues long. Deletions cut 4 bases from V and 1 base from J, with 10 bases between. CDR3 sequence reads: CSVARGENTEAFF. The CDR3 coding sequence is TGCAGCGTTGCCCGGGGGGAGAACACTGAAGCTTTCTTT.

The chain employs TRBV29-1 and TRBJ2-1, with D maybe TRBD2 (6 bases). The CDR3 runs to 18 residues. The V gene's germline CDR1 is SQVTM and CDR2 ANQGSEA. V was clipped by 3 bases and J by 1 base, with 22 bases between them. The DNA of the CDR3 is TGCAGCGTTGAGGGTTCTTATTCGGGGGACGGATCCTACAATGAGCAGTTCTTC. This sequence encodes CSVEGSYSGDGSYNEQFF.

CDR3 nucleotides: TGTGCCAGCAGCCAGACAGGGTACGCGAACACCGGGGAGCTGTTTTTT. Translating gives CASSQTGYANTGELFF. The V gene is TRBV13, the J gene TRBJ2-2; TRBD1 agrees at 7 bases. V dropped 5 bases and J dropped 0; count of bases not matched to a gene: 6. This CDR3 has 16 residues. Germline CDR1 reads PRHDT; CDR2 reads FYEKMQ (reference sequence).

This chain joins TRBV27 and TRBJ2-2; D remains unclear. The V gene lost 10 bases and the J gene lost 3 bases, with 18 bases spanning the gap. The CDR3 is 15 residues long. CDR1 and CDR2 from the germline V gene are MNHEY and SMNVEV (reference sequence). The CDR3 bases are TGTGCCAACCCCCAGATCCCATTTTACACCGGGGAGCTGTTTTTT. This codes for CANPQIPFYTGELFF.

J is TRBJ2-7 and V is TRBV5-1; D is unclear. CDR3 length equals 14 residues. Deletions cut 0 bases from V and 7 bases from J, with 14 bases between. Germline V gives CDR1 SGHRS, CDR2 YFSETQ. CDR3 sequence: CASSLGGSYWEQYF. In DNA, the CDR3 is TGCGCCAGCAGCTTGGGTGGCAGCTACTGGGAGCAGTACTTC.

The CDR3 DNA sequence: TGCAGCGTTGAAGGAACAGGCACGAACACTGAAGCTTTCTTT. It specifies CSVEGTGTNTEAFF. V gene TRBV29-1 combines with J gene TRBJ1-1; D might be TRBD1 (5 bases). The CDR3 is 14 residues long. CDR1 and CDR2 (germline): SQVTM, ANQGSEA. The germline V and J ends were trimmed by 1 base and 1 base, with 10 bases remaining between them.

The rearrangement uses TRBV3-1 and TRBJ1-1; D not certain. Germline V gene data show CDR1 as LGHDT and CDR2 as YNNKEL (reference sequence). The CDR3 is 14 amino acids. Trimming pared 1 base from V and 6 bases from J, leaving 12 bases between. CDR3 nucleotides: TGTGCCAGCAGCCAAGTGGAAGGACGGGCTGAAGCTTTCTTT. Amino acid sequence: CASSQVEGRAEAFF.